These 7 T cell receptor beta chains were sequenced from one sample in a study of human T cells and chemical hapten exposure. The time point: pre-sensitization, week 0. Noted treatment: therapeutic diphenylcyclopropenone sensitization with weekly scalp DPC. TCRdb called the RACE reads again in MiXCR, with one record for every CDR3 protein. The sample lists roughly 250,000 distinct CDR3 sequences; about 8.6% were seen once. The sequencing here drew on whole blood, taken in connection with sensitization to the hapten diphenylcyclopropenone (DPC). The origin of the receptors is a woman in her forties with alopecia areata. Some clones in this sample may be carry-over from other donors' samples.

This sequence joins TRBV7-8 and TRBJ1-1; tentatively, D is TRBD1 (6 bases). Germline CDR1 reads SGHVS; CDR2 reads FQNEAQ. The CDR3 extends over 14 amino acids. V was shortened by 7 bases and J by 10 bases, with 22 bases between the two germline ends. The DNA for the CDR3 is TGTGCCAGCACCACGATCGCAGGGGCGTTACGAGCTTTCTTT. It translates to CASTTIAGALRAFF.

The chain combines TRBV18 with TRBJ2-5; 7 nucleotides agree with TRBD1. Germline V gives CDR1 KGHSH, CDR2 LQKENI. This CDR3 is 16 amino acids long. V shed 3 bases and J 0 bases; nucleotides not matched to a gene: 7. The CDR3 region is CASSPNLQGHQETQYF. The DNA for the CDR3 is TGTGCCAGCTCACCGAACTTACAGGGGCACCAAGAGACCCAGTACTTC.

V and J are TRBV5-1 and TRBJ2-3, with TRBD2 matching 8 bases. This CDR3 is built from 16 residues. V lost 4 bases to trimming and J lost 4 bases; unmatched junction nucleotides: 11. Germline V gene data show CDR1 as SGHRS and CDR2 as YFSETQ. CDR3 amino acids: CASSIGGSGRADTQYF. The CDR3 nucleotides read TGCGCCAGCAGCATTGGCGGCAGCGGGAGAGCAGATACGCAGTATTTT.

This clonotype was observed at least ten times. The CDR3 DNA follows: TGTGCCACAGGCTCTGGAAACACCATATATTTT. Protein: CATGSGNTIYF. This sequence joins TRBV10-3 and TRBJ1-3; D not resolved. V was cut by 10 bases and J by 0 bases, with 4 bases left in between. The CDR3 length is 11 residues. Germline V gene data show CDR1 as ENHRY and CDR2 as SYGVKD.

There are many counts of this clonotype. This chain joins TRBV7-2 and TRBJ2-5, with TRBD1 matching over 10 bases. V was pared by 8 bases and J by 4 bases, with 4 bases of the junction left unmatched. Germline CDR1 is SGHTA and CDR2 is FQGNSA. The CDR3 is made up of 13 amino acids. The CDR3 reads CASGGQGGETQYF. The CDR3 nucleotides are TGTGCCAGCGGAGGACAGGGGGGAGAGACCCAGTACTTC.

A few counts support this clonotype. The CDR3: CASPPYGLAGGGSYNEQFF. The CDR3 DNA reads TGTGCCAGTCCCCCGTACGGGCTAGCGGGAGGGGGCTCCTACAATGAGCAGTTCTTC. The rearrangement joins TRBV28 to TRBJ2-1; 12 bases agree with TRBD2. The ends lost 9 bases at V and 0 bases at J; junction bases unmatched: 15. CDR3 length: 19 residues. Germline V gives CDR1 MDHEN, CDR2 SYDVKM.

This clonotype was picked up many times. The chain employs TRBV6-2 or TRBV6-3 and TRBJ2-3; 10 positions agree with TRBD2. Unmatched junction bases numbered 5, after V lost 5 bases and J lost 3 bases. Germline V gene sequence: CDR1 MNHEY, CDR2 SVGEGT. The CDR3 sequence is 15 residues long. CDR3 region: CASSTGTSDTDTQYF. The DNA for the CDR3 is TGTGCCAGCAGTACCGGGACTAGCGATACAGATACGCAGTATTTT.